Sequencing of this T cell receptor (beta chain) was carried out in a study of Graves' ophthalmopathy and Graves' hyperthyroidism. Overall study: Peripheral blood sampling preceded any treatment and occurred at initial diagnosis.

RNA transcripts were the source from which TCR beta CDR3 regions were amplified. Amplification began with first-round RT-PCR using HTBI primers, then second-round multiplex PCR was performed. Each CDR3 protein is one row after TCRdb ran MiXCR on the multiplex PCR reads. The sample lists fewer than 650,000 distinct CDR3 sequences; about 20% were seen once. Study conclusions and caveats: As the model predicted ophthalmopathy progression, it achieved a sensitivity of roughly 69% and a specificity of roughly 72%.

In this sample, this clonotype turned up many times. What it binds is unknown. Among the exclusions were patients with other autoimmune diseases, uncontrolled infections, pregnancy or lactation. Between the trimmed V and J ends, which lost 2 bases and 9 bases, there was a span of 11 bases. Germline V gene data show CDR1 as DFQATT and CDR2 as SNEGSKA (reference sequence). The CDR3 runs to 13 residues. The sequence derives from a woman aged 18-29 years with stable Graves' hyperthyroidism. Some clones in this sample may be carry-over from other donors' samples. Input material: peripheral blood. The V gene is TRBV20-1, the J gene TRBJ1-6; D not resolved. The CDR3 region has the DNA TGCAGTGCTAGATCGCGCTCCTCTTCACCCCTCCACTTT. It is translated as CSARSRSSSPLHF.